Presented here are 30 T cell receptor beta chains from one specimen sequenced in a study of blood T cell repertoires in COVID-19. The protocol was immunoSEQ multiplex PCR, while the TCRdb copy is restricted to in-frame clones and leaves out a portion. The sample includes approximately 310,000 clones, 80% to 90% of them seen just once. The material sequenced was peripheral blood. The receptors were sampled from a woman aged 50 to 60 who had recovered from COVID-19.

The chain couples TRBV12-3 or TRBV12-4 to TRBJ2-2; 7 nucleotides match TRBD1. V dropped 6 bases and J dropped 4; count of bases not matched to a gene: 2. The CDR3 is 13 amino acids. The CDR3 spells CASSRDSTGELFF. The CDR3, as DNA: TGTGCCAGCAGCAGGGACAGCACCGGGGAGCTGTTTTTT.

Concerning this clone itself: Other DNA sequences within the sample encode an identical CDR3. This chain links TRBV3-1 (or the pseudogene TRBV3-2) with TRBJ1-6; D is perhaps TRBD1 (5 bases). The germline V and J ends were trimmed by 1 base and 6 bases, with 7 bases remaining between them. Looked up from germline, CDR1 is LGHDT and CDR2 is YNNKEL (reference sequence). CDR3 length: 14 residues. Here the CDR3 reads CASSQGQGNSPLHF. The CDR3 nucleotides read TGTGCCAGCAGCCAAGGGCAGGGTAATTCACCCCTCCACTTT.

The chain joins TRBV28 to TRBJ2-1, with 9 nucleotides matching TRBD2. Trimming cost V 0 bases and J 7 bases; bases outside gene matches: 7. Germline-derived CDR1 and CDR2 are MDHEN and SYDVKM. The CDR3 totals 16 residues. As DNA, the CDR3 is TGTGCCAGCAGTTTATGGCAGCGGGAGGCCGGGAATGAGCAGTTCTTC. Translated: CASSLWQREAGNEQFF.

V gene TRBV9 combines with J gene TRBJ1-2; the match to TRBD1 covers 10 bases. Per germline, CDR1 SGDLS and CDR2 YYNGEE. After removal of 7 bases from V and 3 bases from J, the junction contained 15 bases not matched to a gene. The CDR3 is made up of 17 amino acids. CDR3 sequence reads: CASGADPTGGADYGYTF. The CDR3 DNA follows: TGTGCCAGCGGCGCCGACCCGACAGGGGGCGCAGACTATGGCTACACCTTC. The full variable domain, in which reference TRBV9 and TRBJ1-2 provide the parts outside the CDR3, is DSGVTQTPKHLITATGQRVTLRCSPRSGDLSVYWYQQSLDQGLQFLIQYYNGEERAKGNILERFSAQQFPDLHSELNLSSLELGDSALYFCASGADPTGGADYGYTFGSGTRLTVV.

The sample holds a few counts of this clone. V and J are TRBV5-1 and TRBJ2-1, with a weak D call TRBD1 (5 bases). Germline V lookup: CDR1 SGHRS, CDR2 YFSETQ. The CDR3 has 15 amino acids. V lost 0 bases and J 6 bases, leaving 13 bases between the germline ends. In nucleotides, the CDR3 is TGCGCCAGCAGCTTGGGGGGCCTAGAAAGCAATGAGCAGTTCTTC. This codes for CASSLGGLESNEQFF. The full variable domain, in which reference TRBV5-1 and TRBJ2-1 provide the parts outside the CDR3, is KAGVTQTPRYLIKTRGQQVTLSCSPISGHRSVSWYQQTPGQGLQFLFEYFSETQRNKGNFPGRFSGRQFSNSRSEMNVSTLELGDSALYLCASSLGGLESNEQFFGPGTRLTVL.

The rearrangement uses TRBV28 and TRBJ1-1; D remains unclear. Trimming pared 5 bases from V and 1 base from J, leaving 8 bases between. Germline CDR1 is MDHEN and CDR2 is SYDVKM. CDR3 size: 13 residues. CDR3 in DNA: TGTGCCAGCAGTACTTATCGGAACACTGAAGCTTTCTTT. Translated: CASSTYRNTEAFF. The complete variable domain, with remaining parts taken from reference TRBV28 and TRBJ1-1, reads DVKVTQSSRYLVKRTGEKVFLECVQDMDHENMFWYRQDPGLGLRLIYFSYDVKMKEKGDIPEGYSVSREKKERFSLILESASTNQTSMYLCASSTYRNTEAFFGQGTRLTVV.

This chain connects TRBV3-1 (or the pseudogene TRBV3-2) to TRBJ2-3; D possibly corresponds to TRBD1 (6 bases). V was pared by 7 bases and J by 2 bases, with 16 bases between. This CDR3 region has 15 residues. Germline loops: CDR1 LGHDT, CDR2 YNNKEL (reference sequence). The CDR3 loop is CASTLGGIATDTQYF. The DNA for the CDR3 is TGTGCCAGCACCTTAGGGGGAATAGCCACAGATACGCAGTATTTT.

The J gene is TRBJ2-1, the V gene TRBV20-1; possible D gene TRBD1, 5 bases. The CDR3 has 12 residues. Per the germline V gene, CDR1 is DFQATT and CDR2 is SNEGSKA (reference sequence). V shed 4 bases and J shed 3 bases, with 7 bases lying between them. The CDR3 bases are TGCAGTGCTACTGACAGCTACAATGAGCAGTTCTTC. It encodes CSATDSYNEQFF.

The J gene is TRBJ1-2, the V gene TRBV5-1; D possibly corresponds to TRBD1 (6 bases). Trimming took off 4 bases at V and 6 bases at J, with 13 bases between the two ends. Germline V gene lookup returns CDR1 SGHRS and CDR2 YFSETQ. The CDR3 length is 13 residues. Written as DNA, the CDR3 is TGCGCCAGCAGCCTACAGGGATTGAATGGCTACACCTTC. It codes for CASSLQGLNGYTF. Full variable domain (rest looked up from reference TRBV5-1 and TRBJ1-2): KAGVTQTPRYLIKTRGQQVTLSCSPISGHRSVSWYQQTPGQGLQFLFEYFSETQRNKGNFPGRFSGRQFSNSRSEMNVSTLELGDSALYLCASSLQGLNGYTFGSGTRLTVV.

The V and J genes are TRBV15 and TRBJ2-1, with TRBD1 identical over 7 bases. Trimming cost V 4 bases and J 4 bases; bases outside gene matches: 10. The length of the CDR3 is 16 residues. The germline V gene encodes CDR1 LNHNV and CDR2 YYDKDF (reference sequence). CDR3 region: CATSTRWDSGYNEQFF. The CDR3, as DNA: TGTGCCACCAGCACGCGCTGGGACAGTGGTTACAATGAGCAGTTCTTC.

The chain joins TRBV6-5 to TRBJ1-4; 7 nucleotides match TRBD1. There are 14 residues in the CDR3. Trimming took 5 bases from V and 4 from J; bases not matched to a gene: 4. Germline CDR1 MNHEY, CDR2 SVGAGI. CDR3 residues: CASSHTGDNEKLFF. The CDR3 bases are TGTGCCAGCAGTCATACAGGGGATAATGAAAAACTGTTTTTT.

Only one count was recorded for this clone. CDR3 region: CASSRSGRVQYF. In DNA, the CDR3 is TGTGCCAGCAGCCGAAGCGGGAGGGTGCAGTACTTC. The V and J genes are TRBV7-2 and TRBJ2-7; 10 positions match TRBD2. The CDR3 sequence is 12 residues long. CDR1 is SGHTA, CDR2 FQGNSA, per germline. The J segment lost 9 bases and the V segment lost 5 bases, leaving 4 bases of the junction unmatched.

This clone was observed a single time. The chain links TRBV6-2 or TRBV6-3 to TRBJ2-5, with 10 bases fitting TRBD2. The CDR3 contains 14 residues. Germline CDR1 and CDR2: MNHEY and SVGEGT. Trimming at V came to 5 bases and at J to 6 bases, leaving 6 bases not matched to a gene. Written as DNA, the CDR3 is TGTGCCAGCAGTGCAGCGGGGGGGACGAAGACCCAGTACTTC. As protein: CASSAAGGTKTQYF.

The chain employs TRBV4-2 and TRBJ2-7; D is ambiguous. The V gene lost 4 bases and the J gene lost 4 bases, with 8 bases spanning the gap. The V gene's germline CDR1 is LGHNA and CDR2 YNFKEQ. The CDR3 extends over 12 amino acids. The CDR3 spells CASSRDLYEQYF. The CDR3 bases are TGTGCCAGCAGCCGAGACCTATACGAGCAGTACTTC.

The gene calls are TRBV27 and TRBJ2-7; D perhaps matches TRBD2 (5 bases). Germline V gene lookup returns CDR1 MNHEY and CDR2 SMNVEV (reference sequence). The ends were cut back, 0 bases at V and 4 bases at J, with 13 bases in the middle. CDR3 length: 15 amino acids. This CDR3 reads CASSLSFPGLYEQYF. The CDR3 DNA is TGTGCCAGCAGTTTATCATTCCCGGGGTTATACGAGCAGTACTTC.

This chain connects TRBV7-9 to TRBJ2-3; D perhaps matches TRBD1 (5 bases). This CDR3 is built from 16 residues. Trimming removed 1 base from V and 4 bases from J, with 15 bases in between. The germline V gene has CDR1 SEHNR and CDR2 FQNEAQ (reference sequence). The CDR3 protein is CASSLGQGLRSDTQYF. The CDR3 DNA follows: TGTGCCAGCAGCTTAGGGCAGGGTTTGAGGTCAGATACGCAGTATTTT.

This clone has just a few counts. The rearrangement links TRBV7-2 to TRBJ1-1, with D perhaps matching TRBD1 (6 bases). The CDR3 loop spans 15 amino acids. From germline, CDR1 is SGHTA and CDR2 FQGNSA. With 3 bases removed from V and 0 bases from J, the gap between germline ends came to 11 bases. DNA for the CDR3: TGTGCCAGCAGCTTCGCAGGGGACCTGAACACTGAAGCTTTCTTT. This encodes CASSFAGDLNTEAFF.

The chain has TRBV5-6 and TRBJ2-2; 8 nucleotides line up with TRBD2. This CDR3 region has 14 residues. V gave up 7 bases and J gave up 2 bases; unmatched junction bases: 4. Germline V gene sequence: CDR1 SGHDT, CDR2 YYEEEE. CDR3 sequence (DNA): TGTGCCAGCGAGGCGGGAGGCAACACCGGGGAGCTGTTTTTT. This codes for CASEAGGNTGELFF.

The genes are TRBV6-6 and TRBJ2-3; 7 bases are a match to TRBD2. Per germline, CDR1 MNHNY and CDR2 SVGAGI (reference sequence). Unmatched junction bases numbered 4, after V lost 6 bases and J lost 4 bases. The CDR3 is 13 amino acids. CDR3 in amino acids: CASRTSFADTQYF. CDR3 coding DNA: TGTGCCAGCAGGACTAGCTTCGCAGATACGCAGTATTTT.

With regard to this clone: This sample includes further DNA sequences coding for the same CDR3. The rearrangement links TRBV28 to TRBJ2-7; D remains unclear. Trimming took off 3 bases at V and 4 bases at J, with 4 bases between the two ends. CDR3 length equals 11 residues. Germline lookup yields CDR1 MDHEN and CDR2 SYDVKM. In DNA form, the CDR3 reads TGTGCCAGCAGTTTCCTATACGAGCAGTACTTC. Translation gives CASSFLYEQYF.

The CDR3 protein is CASSLAPWRTEAFF. Here the CDR3 DNA reads TGTGCCAGCAGCTTAGCCCCCTGGAGGACTGAAGCTTTCTTT. The chain has TRBV11-2 and TRBJ1-1; D is undetermined. Looked up from germline, CDR1 is SGHAT and CDR2 is FQNNGV. The CDR3 length is 14 residues. Trimming pared 1 base from V and 5 bases from J, leaving 11 bases between.

V is TRBV7-9 and J is TRBJ1-4; 7 nucleotides agree with TRBD1. Germline V gives CDR1 SEHNR, CDR2 FQNEAQ (reference sequence). The J segment lost 5 bases and the V segment lost 5 bases, leaving 5 bases of the junction unmatched. CDR3 length: 14 amino acids. CDR3 in amino acids: CASSETGRNEKLFF. The CDR3 DNA is TGTGCCAGCAGCGAGACAGGGAGGAATGAAAAACTGTTTTTT.

This chain joins TRBV5-4 and TRBJ1-1; 7 bases are shared with TRBD1. J lost 1 base, V lost 4 bases, and 7 bases had no gene match. The CDR3 loop spans 15 amino acids. The germline V gene encodes CDR1 SGHNT and CDR2 YYREEE (reference sequence). This CDR3 reads CASSPQTGPNTEAFF. The CDR3 coding sequence is TGTGCCAGCAGCCCTCAGACAGGGCCGAACACTGAAGCTTTCTTT.

V gene TRBV7-9 combines with J gene TRBJ1-2; D gene ambiguous. Trimming left V 1 base short and J 5 bases short, with 11 bases between. Germline loops: CDR1 SEHNR, CDR2 FQNEAQ (reference sequence). The CDR3 spans 14 residues. The CDR3 protein is CASSLDGNPYGYTF. Written as DNA, the CDR3 is TGTGCCAGCAGCTTAGACGGGAACCCATATGGCTACACCTTC.

The chain employs TRBV30 and TRBJ2-7; D is undetermined. The germline gives CDR1 GTSNPN, CDR2 SVGIG (reference sequence). Deletions cut 1 base from V and 1 base from J, with 11 bases between. There are 14 residues in the CDR3. CDR3 protein: CAWSAPWQSYEQYF. The CDR3 DNA reads TGTGCCTGGAGTGCCCCGTGGCAGTCCTACGAGCAGTACTTC.

The rearrangement uses TRBV4-3 and TRBJ2-3; 11 nucleotides match TRBD2. The CDR3 extends over 19 amino acids. The V gene's germline CDR1 is LGHNA and CDR2 YSLEER. Trimming removed 0 bases from V and 2 bases from J; junction bases left unmatched: 10. The CDR3 DNA is TGCGCCAGCAGCCAAGATCATCTAGCGGGAGGTTTTCTCACAGATACGCAGTATTTT. Residues: CASSQDHLAGGFLTDTQYF.

The chain uses TRBV19 and TRBJ2-2, with 7 nucleotides matching TRBD1. The CDR3 covers 14 residues. V shed 5 bases and J 4 bases; nucleotides not matched to a gene: 4. The germline V gene has CDR1 LNHDA and CDR2 SQIVND (reference sequence). This chain's CDR3 is CASSPGQFTGELFF. CDR3 in DNA: TGTGCCAGTAGTCCGGGACAGTTCACCGGGGAGCTGTTTTTT.

This clone was recorded a few times. The chain carries TRBV7-9 and TRBJ1-1; D may be TRBD1 (5 bases). The CDR3 is 14 amino acids. V lost 5 bases, J lost 1 base, and 11 bases lay in between. From germline, CDR1 is SEHNR and CDR2 FQNEAQ (reference sequence). CDR3 nucleotides: TGTGCCAGCAGCCGGATAGGGGCGAACACTGAAGCTTTCTTT. Translating gives CASSRIGANTEAFF.

The V gene is TRBV30, the J gene TRBJ1-6; 10 nucleotides match TRBD1. Trimming cost V 1 base and J 10 bases; bases outside gene matches: 10. The CDR3 is 16 amino acids. Germline V gene data show CDR1 as GTSNPN and CDR2 as SVGIG (reference sequence). The CDR3 here is CAWSAPGQGIGSPLHF. CDR3 DNA sequence: TGTGCCTGGAGTGCCCCGGGACAGGGGATTGGATCACCCCTCCACTTT.

As concerns this clone: The sample contains more than one DNA sequence encoding this CDR3. The chain is built from TRBV20-1 and TRBJ1-2; TRBD1 agrees at 7 bases. The V gene end was trimmed by 3 bases and the J gene end by 4 bases; junction bases not matched to a gene: 11. The CDR3 is 15 amino acids. Germline CDR1 and CDR2: DFQATT and SNEGSKA (reference sequence). CDR3: CSASIWDSLFYGYTF. The DNA of the CDR3 is TGCAGTGCTAGTATCTGGGACAGTTTATTCTATGGCTACACCTTC.